The 20 T cell receptor beta chains presented below share a single source sample, sequenced in a study of identical twins. From the 5' RACE reads, TCRdb called clonotypes with MiXCR, one entry per CDR3 protein. The table shows more than 1.5 million distinct CDR3 sequences, with about 32% occurring only once. Sequencing was carried out using cord blood. Receptors were obtained from a newborn girl in good health.

V usage is TRBV7-2 and J usage is TRBJ2-3; a possible D gene is TRBD2 (5 bases). The CDR3 length is 14 residues. Deletions cut 5 bases from V and 0 bases from J, with 9 bases between. The germline V gene has CDR1 SGHTA and CDR2 FQGNSA. The CDR3 nucleotides are TGTGCCAGCAGCCCCGGGATGAGCACAGATACGCAGTATTTT. Translation gives CASSPGMSTDTQYF. The full variable domain, with the rest looked up from reference TRBV7-2 and TRBJ2-3, is GAGVSQSPSNKVTEKGKDVELRCDPISGHTALYWYRQSLGQGLEFLIYFQGNSAPDKSGLPSDRFSAERTGGSVSTLTIQRTQQEDSAVYLCASSPGMSTDTQYFGPGTRLTVL.

This clonotype has only a few counts. V and J are TRBV20-1 and TRBJ2-1; 8 nucleotides agree with TRBD2. V shed 1 base, J shed 9 bases, and the junction held 11 bases outside the gene matches. The CDR3 spans 15 residues. Germline loops: CDR1 DFQATT, CDR2 SNEGSKA (reference sequence). CDR3 sequence reads: CSARGGREGRSEQFF. CDR3 bases: TGCAGTGCTAGAGGTGGTCGGGAGGGCCGTAGTGAGCAGTTCTTC.

The CDR3 region has the DNA TGTGCCAGCAGTCCCCTACAGGGGAGAGGGGTATATGGCTACACCTTC. Encoded protein: CASSPLQGRGVYGYTF. This rearrangement joins TRBV12-3 or TRBV12-4 to TRBJ1-2; the match to TRBD1 covers 7 bases. The CDR3 spans 16 residues. V lost 5 bases to trimming and J lost 5 bases; unmatched junction nucleotides: 14.

The genes are TRBV12-3 or TRBV12-4 and TRBJ2-4; tentatively, D is TRBD1 or TRBD2 (5 bases each). This CDR3 contains 11 residues. V shed 1 base and J shed 15 bases, with 10 bases lying between them. DNA of the CDR3: TGTGCCAGCAGTTTAGGGGGACGCCCGTACTTC. Its translation: CASSLGGRPYF.

Of note for this clonotype: At one end the junction does not follow the germline gene, possibly because of a read error. The chain combines TRBV12-3 or TRBV12-4 with TRBJ1-6, with D unclear. This CDR3 is 13 amino acids long. The CDR3 here is CTSALEGNSPLHF. CDR3 sequence (DNA): TGTACCAGCGCCTTGGAGGGAAATTCACCCCTCCACTTT.

CDR3 residues: CASIRSGSGNEQFF. Written as DNA, the CDR3 is TGTGCCAGCATTCGTAGCGGGAGCGGGAATGAGCAGTTCTTC. This chain joins TRBV12-3 or TRBV12-4 and TRBJ2-1; TRBD2 agrees at 9 bases. The CDR3 extends over 14 amino acids. The junction had 8 bases not matched to a gene; V was cut back by 7 bases and J by 7 bases.

The J gene is TRBJ2-4, the V gene TRBV9, with 11 bases matching TRBD2. The germline CDR1 and CDR2 sequences are SGDLS and YYNGEE. The CDR3 has 16 amino acids. V was clipped by 3 bases and J by 13 bases; unmatched bases: 15. CDR3: CASSGPGTSGAYEQYF. The CDR3 region has the DNA TGTGCCAGCAGCGGCCCCGGGACTAGCGGAGCCTATGAGCAGTACTTC.

There are a few counts of this clonotype. The gene calls are TRBV2 and TRBJ2-6; the D is unclear. Trimming left V 7 bases short and J 0 bases short, with 13 bases between. CDR3 length equals 16 residues. The V gene's germline CDR1 is SNHLY and CDR2 FYNNEI. CDR3 DNA sequence: TGTGCCAGCATAAGAGATTCCGCCTCTGGGGCCAACGTCCTGACTTTC. This sequence encodes CASIRDSASGANVLTF.

The rearrangement uses TRBV10-3 and TRBJ1-6; D possibly corresponds to TRBD1 (6 bases). CDR3 length equals 16 residues. Germline V gene data show CDR1 as ENHRY and CDR2 as SYGVKD. Trimming pared 3 bases from V and 9 bases from J, leaving 18 bases between. CDR3 in DNA: TGTGCCATCAGTGATCCAGGCACAGGGACGGTTTCACCCCTCCACTTT. It codes for CAISDPGTGTVSPLHF.

This clonotype appeared many times. J is TRBJ1-2 and V is TRBV29-1; no firm D call. CDR1 SQVTM and CDR2 ANQGSEA come from the germline V gene. Trimming stripped 7 bases from V and 2 bases from J, with 8 bases between. The CDR3 spans 11 residues. The CDR3 protein is CSAAVNYGYTF. As DNA, the CDR3 is TGCAGCGCCGCGGTGAACTATGGCTACACCTTC. Combining the CDR3 with reference TRBV29-1 and TRBJ1-2 gives the whole variable domain SAVISQKPSRDICQRGTSLTIQCQVDSQVTMMFWYRQQPGQSLTLIATANQGSEATYESGFVIDKFPISRPNLTFSTLTVSNMSPEDSSIYLCSAAVNYGYTFGSGTRLTVV.

This clonotype was counted a few times. CDR3 region: CASSRQVLTGELFF. The CDR3 DNA sequence: TGTGCCAGCAGTAGACAGGTCCTCACCGGGGAGCTGTTTTTT. This chain uses TRBV2 with TRBJ2-2; weak D call: TRBD1 (6 bases). The CDR3 consists of 14 residues. Per germline, CDR1 SNHLY and CDR2 FYNNEI. V lost 5 bases to trimming and J lost 4 bases, with 11 bases between them.

This sequence joins TRBV4-2 and TRBJ1-2; maybe TRBD1 (5 bases). The CDR3 contains 16 residues. With 4 bases removed from V and 0 bases from J, the gap between germline ends came to 15 bases. From germline, CDR1 is LGHNA and CDR2 YNFKEQ. CDR3 sequence reads: CASSPSYDRPNYGYTF. The DNA of the CDR3 is TGTGCCAGCAGCCCTTCTTACGACAGACCTAACTATGGCTACACCTTC.

V is TRBV28 and J is TRBJ2-2; the D is unclear. Trimming took 2 bases from V and 3 from J, leaving 4 bases between them. Per the germline V gene, CDR1 is MDHEN and CDR2 is SYDVKM. The CDR3 is 13 residues long. The CDR3 here is CASSLKYTGELFF. For the CDR3, the DNA is TGTGCCAGCAGTTTAAAATACACCGGGGAGCTGTTTTTT.

The rearrangement links TRBV7-2 to TRBJ2-1; 7 nucleotides agree with TRBD2. The CDR3 length is 15 residues. In germline, CDR1 is SGHTA, CDR2 FQGNSA. V gave up 3 bases and J gave up 7 bases; unmatched junction bases: 9. CDR3 in DNA: TGTGCCAGCAGCTTTACGGCGGGAGCGAGTAATGAGCAGTTCTTC. Translation gives CASSFTAGASNEQFF.

CDR3 sequence: CASKRAGGPGQFF. Here the CDR3 DNA reads TGCGCCAGCAAGAGGGCGGGAGGGCCTGGGCAGTTCTTC. The chain employs TRBV4-1 and TRBJ2-1; TRBD2 agrees at 9 bases. Germline lookup yields CDR1 MGHRA and CDR2 YSYEKL. The junction had 10 bases not matched to a gene; V was cut back by 7 bases and J by 12 bases. The CDR3 is 13 residues long.

This clonotype was seen ten or more times. Just one base apart from a much larger clone, this may be a read error. This chain joins TRBV12-3 or TRBV12-4 and TRBJ1-2; 9 nucleotides agree with TRBD1. V shed 6 bases, J shed 4 bases, and the junction held 3 bases outside the gene matches. The CDR3 is 13 residues long. The CDR3: CASRLQGAYGYTF. The CDR3, as DNA: TGTGCCAGCAGATTACAGGGGGCCTATGGCTACACCTTC.

This clonotype was seen a few times. This chain links TRBV6-5 with TRBJ2-5; D is perhaps TRBD2 (6 bases). In germline, CDR1 is MNHEY, CDR2 SVGAGI. The CDR3 totals 18 residues. Trimming pared 0 bases from V and 4 bases from J, leaving 21 bases between. The CDR3: CASSYSRRWGVGTETQYF. In nucleotides, the CDR3 is TGTGCCAGCAGTTACTCCAGAAGGTGGGGGGTCGGAACAGAGACCCAGTACTTC.

The rearrangement links TRBV10-3 to TRBJ2-3, with 9 positions matching TRBD2. Trimming took 10 bases from V and 6 from J; bases not matched to a gene: 8. This CDR3 has 13 residues. The germline V gene has CDR1 ENHRY and CDR2 SYGVKD. The CDR3 here is CATVAGDGDTQYF. The CDR3 DNA follows: TGTGCCACCGTAGCGGGAGATGGCGATACGCAGTATTTT.

The J gene is TRBJ2-5, the V gene TRBV18; D is undetermined. This CDR3 comprises 12 residues. From germline, CDR1 is KGHSH and CDR2 LQKENI. V was trimmed by 0 bases and J by 7 bases, leaving 6 bases between them. The DNA of the CDR3 is TGTGCCAGCTCACCACCAGGCGCGACCCAGTACTTC. It encodes CASSPPGATQYF.

Only a few counts were recorded for this clonotype. This chain joins TRBV6-2 or TRBV6-3 and TRBJ1-5; no clear D gene. Per germline, CDR1 MNHEY and CDR2 SVGEGT. V lost 5 bases to trimming and J lost 5 bases, with 13 bases between them. CDR3 length equals 14 residues. CDR3 DNA sequence: TGTGCCAGCAGTCGTAACAGTGGGGATCAGCCCCAGCATTTT. Amino acid sequence: CASSRNSGDQPQHF.